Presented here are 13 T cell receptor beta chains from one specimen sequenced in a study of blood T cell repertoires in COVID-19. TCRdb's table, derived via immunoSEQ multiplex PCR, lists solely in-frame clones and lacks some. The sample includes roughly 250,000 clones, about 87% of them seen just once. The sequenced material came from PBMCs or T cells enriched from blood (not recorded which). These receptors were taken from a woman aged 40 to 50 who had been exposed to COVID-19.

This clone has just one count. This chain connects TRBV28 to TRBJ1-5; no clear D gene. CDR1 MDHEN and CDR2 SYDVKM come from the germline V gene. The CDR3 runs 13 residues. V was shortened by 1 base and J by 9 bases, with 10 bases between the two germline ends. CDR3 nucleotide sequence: TGTGCCAGCAGTTTATTTACGGGGTCGCCCCAGCATTTT. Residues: CASSLFTGSPQHF. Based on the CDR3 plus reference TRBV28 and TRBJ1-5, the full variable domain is DVKVTQSSRYLVKRTGEKVFLECVQDMDHENMFWYRQDPGLGLRLIYFSYDVKMKEKGDIPEGYSVSREKKERFSLILESASTNQTSMYLCASSLFTGSPQHFGDGTRLSIL.

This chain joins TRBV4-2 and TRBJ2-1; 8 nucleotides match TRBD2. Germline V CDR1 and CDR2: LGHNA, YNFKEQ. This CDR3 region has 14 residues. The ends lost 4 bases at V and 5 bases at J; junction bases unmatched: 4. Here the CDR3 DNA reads TGTGCCAGCAGCCTTCAGCGGGGGAACAATGAGCAGTTCTTC. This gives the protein CASSLQRGNNEQFF.

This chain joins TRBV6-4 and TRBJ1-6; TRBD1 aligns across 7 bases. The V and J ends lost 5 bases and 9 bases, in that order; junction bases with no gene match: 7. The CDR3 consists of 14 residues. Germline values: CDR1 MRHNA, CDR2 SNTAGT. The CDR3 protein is CASSLQGIGSPLHF. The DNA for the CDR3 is TGTGCCAGCAGTTTACAGGGGATAGGTTCACCCCTCCACTTT.

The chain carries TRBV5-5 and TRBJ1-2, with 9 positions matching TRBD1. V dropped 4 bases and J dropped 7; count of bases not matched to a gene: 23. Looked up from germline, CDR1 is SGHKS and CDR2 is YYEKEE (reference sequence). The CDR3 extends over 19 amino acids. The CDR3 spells CASSVILIRATGGRFGYTF. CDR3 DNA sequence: TGTGCCAGCAGCGTGATTCTTATTCGAGCTACAGGGGGCCGATTTGGCTACACCTTC.

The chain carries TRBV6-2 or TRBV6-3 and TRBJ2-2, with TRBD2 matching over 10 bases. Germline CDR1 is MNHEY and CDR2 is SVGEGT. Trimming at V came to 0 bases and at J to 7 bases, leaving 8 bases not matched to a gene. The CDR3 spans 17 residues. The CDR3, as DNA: TGTGCCAGCAGTTACTCGAATCTAGCGGGAGACGGCGGGGAGCTGTTTTTT. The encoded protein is CASSYSNLAGDGGELFF.

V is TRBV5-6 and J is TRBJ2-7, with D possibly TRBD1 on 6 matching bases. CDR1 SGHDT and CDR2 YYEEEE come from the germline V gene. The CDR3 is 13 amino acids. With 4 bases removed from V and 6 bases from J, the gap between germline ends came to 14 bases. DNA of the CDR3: TGTGCCAGCAGCCCAGGGGTTGGTAGCGAGCAGTACTTC. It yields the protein CASSPGVGSEQYF.

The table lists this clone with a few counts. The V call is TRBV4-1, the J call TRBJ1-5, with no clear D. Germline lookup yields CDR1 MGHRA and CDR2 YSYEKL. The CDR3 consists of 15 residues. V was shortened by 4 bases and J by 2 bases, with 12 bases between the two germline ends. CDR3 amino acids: CASSREVWGNQPQHF. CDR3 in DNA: TGCGCCAGCAGCCGGGAGGTTTGGGGCAATCAGCCCCAGCATTTT.

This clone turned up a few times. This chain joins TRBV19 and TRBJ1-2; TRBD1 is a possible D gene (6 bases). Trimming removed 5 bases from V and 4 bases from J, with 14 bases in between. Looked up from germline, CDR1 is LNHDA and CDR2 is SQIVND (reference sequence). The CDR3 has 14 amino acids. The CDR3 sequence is CASSSGGASYGYTF. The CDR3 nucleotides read TGTGCCAGTAGTTCGGGGGGCGCAAGCTATGGCTACACCTTC.

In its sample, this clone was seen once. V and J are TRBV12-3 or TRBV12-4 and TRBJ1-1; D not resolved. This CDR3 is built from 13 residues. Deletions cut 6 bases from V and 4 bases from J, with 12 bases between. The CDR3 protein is CASSRGDFTEAFF. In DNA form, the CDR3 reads TGTGCCAGCAGCCGCGGGGATTTCACTGAAGCTTTCTTT.

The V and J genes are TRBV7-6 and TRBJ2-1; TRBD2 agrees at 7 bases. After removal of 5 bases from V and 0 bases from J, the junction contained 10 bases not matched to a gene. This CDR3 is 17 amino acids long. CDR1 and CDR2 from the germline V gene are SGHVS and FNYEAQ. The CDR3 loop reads CASSAGSGGASYNEQFF. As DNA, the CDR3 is TGTGCCAGCAGCGCCGGATCGGGGGGTGCCTCCTACAATGAGCAGTTCTTC.

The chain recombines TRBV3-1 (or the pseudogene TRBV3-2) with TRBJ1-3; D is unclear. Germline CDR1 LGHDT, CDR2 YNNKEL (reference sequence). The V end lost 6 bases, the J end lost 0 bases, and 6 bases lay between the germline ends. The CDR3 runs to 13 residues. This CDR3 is CASSPNSGNTIYF. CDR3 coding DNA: TGTGCCAGCAGTCCCAACTCTGGAAACACCATATATTTT.

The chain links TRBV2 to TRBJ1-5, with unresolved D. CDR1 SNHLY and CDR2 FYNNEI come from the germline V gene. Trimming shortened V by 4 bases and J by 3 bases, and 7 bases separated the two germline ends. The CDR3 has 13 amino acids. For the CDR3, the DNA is TGTGCCAGCAGTGGCCGAGACAATCAGCCCCAGCATTTT. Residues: CASSGRDNQPQHF.

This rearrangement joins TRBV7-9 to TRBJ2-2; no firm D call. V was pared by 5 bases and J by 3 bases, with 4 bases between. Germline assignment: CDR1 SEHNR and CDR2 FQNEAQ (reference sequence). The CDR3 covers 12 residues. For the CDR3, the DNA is TGTGCCAGCAGCCACTACACCGGGGAGCTGTTTTTT. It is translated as CASSHYTGELFF. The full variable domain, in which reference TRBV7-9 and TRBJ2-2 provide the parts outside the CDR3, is DTGVSQNPRHKITKRGQNVTFRCDPISEHNRLYWYRQTLGQGPEFLTYFQNEAQLEKSRLLSDRFSAERPKGSFSTLEIQRTEQGDSAMYLCASSHYTGELFFGEGSRLTVL.